The 8 T cell receptor beta chains listed next were all sequenced from one sample in a study of blood T cells in healthy people across ages. Together with a sample-barcoded 5' primer, a J-beta primer mix was included in a second PCR lasting 7 to 11 cycles. TCRdb independently ran MiXCR on the 5' RACE reads; one entry per CDR3 protein. The sample has 600,000 to 800,000 distinct CDR3 sequences, roughly 20% seen once. The sequencing input was blood. The receptors were sampled from a man in his 70s in good health.

Only a few counts were recorded for this clonotype. V is TRBV25-1 and J is TRBJ2-3; D may correspond to TRBD1 or TRBD2 (5 bases each). The length of the CDR3 is 16 residues. Germline V CDR1 and CDR2: MGHDK, SYGVNS. Trimming shortened V by 3 bases and J by 0 bases, and 13 bases separated the two germline ends. As DNA, the CDR3 is TGTGCCAGCAGTGATGGGGGAAGAACTAGCACAGATACGCAGTATTTT. Protein sequence: CASSDGGRTSTDTQYF.

The chain carries TRBV2 and TRBJ2-5; 7 bases are a match to TRBD1. Trimming took 1 base from V and 5 from J; bases not matched to a gene: 4. Per germline, CDR1 SNHLY and CDR2 FYNNEI. This CDR3 is built from 14 residues. The CDR3 nucleotides are TGTGCCAGCAGTGAAGTACCGGGACAGGAGACCCAGTACTTC. Protein product: CASSEVPGQETQYF.

This clonotype was detected ten times or more. V is TRBV5-6 and J is TRBJ2-2, with D perhaps TRBD1 (6 bases). Germline V gives CDR1 SGHDT, CDR2 YYEEEE. V lost 0 bases and J 5 bases, leaving 11 bases between the germline ends. CDR3 length: 15 amino acids. The DNA of the CDR3 is TGTGCCAGCAGCTTGGGCCTAACAGGGACCGGGGAGCTGTTTTTT. Amino acids: CASSLGLTGTGELFF.

The chain is built from TRBV7-8 and TRBJ2-5; D is uncertain. V lost 2 bases and J 5 bases, leaving 18 bases between the germline ends. In germline, CDR1 is SGHVS, CDR2 FQNEAQ. The CDR3 is 16 amino acids. The CDR3 DNA reads as TGTGCCAGCAGCTTAAACGGAACACCCCAGGAGGAGACCCAGTACTTC. Translated, it gives CASSLNGTPQEETQYF.

This clonotype was counted only a few times. As DNA, the CDR3 is TGCGCCAGCAGCTTGGGGTCTAGCGAGGGTCATGGGACCCAGTACTTC. Protein: CASSLGSSEGHGTQYF. The chain employs TRBV5-1 and TRBJ2-5; D perhaps matches TRBD2 (6 bases). This CDR3 has 16 amino acids. Germline CDR1 is SGHRS and CDR2 is YFSETQ. Trimming pared 0 bases from V and 7 bases from J, leaving 19 bases between.

This clonotype was counted a few times. CDR3 amino acids: CASRRPGGEQYF. The CDR3 DNA sequence: TGTGCCAGCAGGCGGCCGGGCGGAGAGCAGTACTTC. J is TRBJ2-7 and V is TRBV12-3 or TRBV12-4; D remains unclear. The germline V and J ends were trimmed by 6 bases and 7 bases, with 13 bases remaining between them. The CDR3 loop spans 12 amino acids.

The rearrangement joins TRBV19 to TRBJ1-4; D remains ambiguous. The V gene's germline CDR1 is LNHDA and CDR2 SQIVND (reference sequence). With 9 bases removed from V and 5 bases from J, the gap between germline ends came to 16 bases. The CDR3 contains 14 residues. In DNA, the CDR3 is TGTGCCAGCAGGCGGACGGCAGGAAATGAAAAACTGTTTTTT. This gives the protein CASRRTAGNEKLFF.

The sample holds a few counts of this clonotype. The chain couples TRBV11-2 to TRBJ2-7; TRBD1 aligns across 9 bases. CDR1 SGHAT and CDR2 FQNNGV come from the germline V gene. The CDR3 covers 17 residues. Trimming took 5 bases from V and 3 from J; bases not matched to a gene: 14. CDR3 in DNA: TGTGCCAGCAGCCTAAGTTCAACAGGGGGCTCCCGCTACGAGCAGTACTTC. It specifies CASSLSSTGGSRYEQYF.